The rows below give T cell receptor beta chains drawn from one sample of a study of T cells in narcolepsy. The protocol was immunoSEQ multiplex PCR, while the TCRdb copy is restricted to in-frame clones and leaves out a portion. The sample comprises tens of thousands of clones, over 70% of which are singletons, and roughly 4.1% rests with the top ten. The material sequenced was memory (CD45RA-) CD4+ T cells from blood. Source of these receptors: a human donor in good health. Both conserved end residues are part of each CDR3. A D gene is named only where the DNA matches it firmly. Where a row states a size, it is once, few, many or the class of an expanded clone; other rows omit it.

clone size: once; J gene: TRBJ2-5; V gene: TRBV6-5; D gene: .; CDR3 protein: CASSYWGIQETQYF; CDR3 DNA: TGTGCCAGCAGTTACTGGGGGATCCAGGAGACCCAGTACTTC
clone size: .; J gene: TRBJ1-1; V gene: TRBV7-2; D gene: .; CDR3 protein: CASSLAPGSTEAFF; CDR3 DNA: TGTGCCAGCAGCTTAGCCCCAGGATCCACTGAAGCTTTCTTT
clone size: .; J gene: TRBJ1-2; V gene: TRBV10-3; D gene: .; CDR3 protein: CATRQVNYGYTF; CDR3 DNA: TGTGCCACCCGACAGGTGAATTATGGCTACACCTTC
clone size: few; J gene: TRBJ2-1; V gene: TRBV2; D gene: .; CDR3 protein: CASRAGGNEQFF; CDR3 DNA: TGTGCCAGCAGGGCCGGTGGGAATGAGCAGTTCTTC
clone size: few; J gene: TRBJ2-5; V gene: TRBV4-1; D gene: .; CDR3 protein: CASRSTDEGRSQYF; CDR3 DNA: TGCGCCAGCAGGTCAACGGACGAAGGAAGGTCCCAGTACTTC
clone size: once; J gene: TRBJ2-2; V gene: TRBV5-4; D gene: .; CDR3 protein: CASSAGAGVNTGELFF; CDR3 DNA: TGTGCCAGCAGCGCGGGGGCGGGGGTCAACACCGGGGAGCTGTTTTTT
clone size: .; J gene: TRBJ1-4; V gene: TRBV5-1; D gene: .; CDR3 protein: CASSLGAINEKLFF; CDR3 DNA: TGCGCCAGCAGCTTGGGGGCTATTAATGAAAAACTGTTTTTT
clone size: .; J gene: TRBJ2-3; V gene: TRBV9; D gene: .; CDR3 protein: CASSASMSTDTQYF; CDR3 DNA: TGTGCCAGCAGCGCCTCCATGAGCACAGATACGCAGTATTTT
clone size: .; J gene: TRBJ1-3; V gene: TRBV6-1; D gene: .; CDR3 protein: CASSGQVKCPRPGNTIYF; CDR3 DNA: TGTGCCAGCAGTGGACAGGTGAAATGTCCCCGTCCAGGAAACACCATATATTTT
clone size: .; J gene: TRBJ2-3; V gene: TRBV29-1; D gene: TRBD2; CDR3 protein: CSAGTSGGGDTQYF; CDR3 DNA: TGCAGCGCGGGGACTAGCGGGGGAGGGGATACGCAGTATTTT
clone size: .; J gene: TRBJ1-2; V gene: TRBV10-3; D gene: TRBD1; CDR3 protein: CAIQGQGYGYTF; CDR3 DNA: TGTGCCATCCAGGGACAGGGCTATGGCTACACCTTC
clone size: .; J gene: TRBJ2-7; V gene: TRBV19; D gene: .; CDR3 protein: CASSVGSNSYEQYF; CDR3 DNA: TGTGCCAGTAGTGTGGGGTCAAACTCCTACGAGCAGTACTTC
clone size: .; J gene: TRBJ1-2; V gene: TRBV7-2; D gene: .; CDR3 protein: CASSSKGLLGDGYTF; CDR3 DNA: TGTGCCAGCAGCTCCAAGGGGCTTCTTGGCGATGGCTACACCTTC
clone size: .; J gene: TRBJ1-2; V gene: TRBV19; D gene: .; CDR3 protein: CASSIEGGYTF; CDR3 DNA: TGTGCCAGTAGTATAGAAGGCGGCTACACCTTC
clone size: .; J gene: TRBJ1-5; V gene: TRBV5-6; D gene: .; CDR3 protein: CASSSRTENQPQHF; CDR3 DNA: TGTGCCAGCAGCTCCAGGACTGAGAATCAGCCCCAGCATTTT
clone size: .; J gene: TRBJ1-2; V gene: TRBV19; D gene: .; CDR3 protein: CASSDTRQIHNYGYTF; CDR3 DNA: TGTGCCAGTAGTGACACCCGACAGATTCATAACTATGGCTACACCTTC
clone size: once; J gene: TRBJ2-7; V gene: TRBV2; D gene: .; CDR3 protein: CASSVRTESSYEQYF; CDR3 DNA: TGTGCCAGCAGTGTAAGGACAGAGAGCTCCTACGAGCAGTACTTC
clone size: .; J gene: TRBJ1-4; V gene: TRBV27; D gene: .; CDR3 protein: CATSQGLGEKLFF; CDR3 DNA: TGTGCCACCTCTCAAGGGCTCGGCGAAAAACTGTTTTTT
clone size: .; J gene: TRBJ1-1; V gene: TRBV7-3; D gene: .; CDR3 protein: CASSFDGRGGTEAFF; CDR3 DNA: TGTGCCAGCAGCTTCGACGGGAGAGGTGGCACTGAAGCTTTCTTT
clone size: .; J gene: TRBJ2-7; V gene: TRBV2; D gene: TRBD1; CDR3 protein: CASSETGRQYF; CDR3 DNA: TGTGCCAGCAGTGAGACAGGGAGGCAGTACTTC
clone size: .; J gene: TRBJ2-6; V gene: TRBV11-3; D gene: .; CDR3 protein: CASRPAGSGANVLTF; CDR3 DNA: TGTGCCAGCAGACCCGCGGGCTCTGGGGCCAACGTCCTGACTTTC
clone size: .; J gene: TRBJ1-3; V gene: TRBV5-8; D gene: .; CDR3 protein: CASSLDIGFFGNTIYF; CDR3 DNA: TGTGCCAGCAGCTTGGATATAGGCTTCTTTGGAAACACCATATATTTT
clone size: .; J gene: TRBJ1-1; V gene: TRBV6-5; D gene: .; CDR3 protein: CASTPRRTNTEAFF; CDR3 DNA: TGTGCCAGCACCCCCCGGAGGACGAACACTGAAGCTTTCTTT